This TCR beta chain comes out of a study of control samples from healthy donors and cancer patients. CDR3 length: 11 residues. Germline V gives CDR1 SGHTA, CDR2 FQGNSA. Trimming took 5 bases from V and 4 from J, leaving 5 bases between them. Using immunoSEQ multiplex PCR, the repertoire was profiled, and TCRdb retains in-frame clones only, with some absent. The repertoire includes approximately 120,000 clones, 75% to 90% of them detected once, and about 16% sits in the top ten. Sequenced: blood. The clonotype was recovered from a woman in her fifties or sixties in good health. The chain carries TRBV7-2 and TRBJ2-5, with a possible D match to TRBD1 (5 bases). CDR3 nucleotides: TGTGCCAGCAGCCAGGGAGAGACCCAGTACTTC. Residues: CASSQGETQYF.